Sequencing of this T cell receptor (beta chain) was carried out in a study of T cells in Graves' hyperthyroidism and ophthalmopathy. Overall study context: It was at initial diagnosis, before any treatment, that peripheral blood was collected.

A 10 ml volume of fresh peripheral blood provided the PBMCs. Study-level points and caveats: Model predictions of ophthalmopathy came a median around 6.5 months before onset. Ophthalmopathy and stable hyperthyroidism were told apart by a 13 V-J model.

The CDR3 loop spans 14 amino acids. In germline, CDR1 is KGHSH, CDR2 LQKENI. Trimming took 6 bases from V and 6 from J; bases not matched to a gene: 8. This clonotype appeared many times. The target antigen is unknown. TCR beta CDR3 regions were amplified from RNA. HTBI primers were the set used in a first-round RT-PCR of the TCR CDR3. TCRdb re-called the multiplex PCR reads through MiXCR, storing one row per CDR3 protein. The sample shows over 450,000 distinct CDR3 sequences, 13% to 15% of them seen only once. The chain has TRBV18 and TRBJ2-1, with 7 bases fitting TRBD1. Material for sequencing was blood. This clonotype originated in a woman aged 18-35 years with Graves' hyperthyroidism. CDR3 DNA sequence: TGTGCCAGCTCCCCGACGGACAGGCTCAATGAGCAGTTCTTC. It is translated as CASSPTDRLNEQFF.